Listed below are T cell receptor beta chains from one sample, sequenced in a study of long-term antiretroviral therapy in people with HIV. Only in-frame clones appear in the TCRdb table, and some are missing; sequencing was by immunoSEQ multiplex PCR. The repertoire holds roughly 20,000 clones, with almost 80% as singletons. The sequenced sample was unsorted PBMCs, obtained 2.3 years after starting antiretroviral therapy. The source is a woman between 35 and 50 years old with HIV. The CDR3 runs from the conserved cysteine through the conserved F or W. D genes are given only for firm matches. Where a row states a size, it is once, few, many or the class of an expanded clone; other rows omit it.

CASSLGTGLYGYTF TGTGCCAGCAGCTTAGGGACAGGGCTCTATGGCTACACCTTC TRBV7-8 TRBD1 . TRBJ1-2
CASSRLGSGNTIYF TGTGCCAGCAGCCGCTTGGGGTCTGGAAACACCATATATTTT TRBV7-6 . . TRBJ1-3
CASSQEGGRLGGDTQYF TGCGCCAGCAGCCAAGAGGGGGGTAGACTAGGCGGAGATACGCAGTATTTT TRBV4-1 . . TRBJ2-3
CASSSVLAGGPDTQYF TGTGCCAGCAGCTCGGTCCTAGCGGGAGGTCCAGATACGCAGTATTTT TRBV5-4 TRBD2 . TRBJ2-3
CASSITSAYYNEQFF TGCGCCAGCAGCATCACTAGCGCCTACTACAATGAGCAGTTCTTC TRBV5-1 TRBD2 . TRBJ2-1
CASTTGQGDTEAFF TGTGCCAGTACTACAGGACAGGGAGACACTGAAGCTTTCTTT TRBV19 TRBD1 . TRBJ1-1
CASSYDRGTNYGYTF TGTGCCAGCAGTTATGATCGGGGGACTAACTATGGCTACACCTTC TRBV6-6 . . TRBJ1-2
CASSVGPERREKLFF TGTGCCAGCAGCGTAGGTCCGGAGAGGAGGGAAAAACTGTTTTTT TRBV9 . . TRBJ1-4
CASSFRGQNTEAFF TGTGCCAGCAGCTTCAGGGGGCAGAACACTGAAGCTTTCTTT TRBV5-6 TRBD1 . TRBJ1-1
CASTKGQPGRETQYF TGTGCCAGCACCAAAGGACAGCCCGGGCGGGAGACCCAGTACTTC TRBV27 . once TRBJ2-5
CASSPMLDGYTF TGCGCCAGCAGCCCTATGTTAGACGGCTACACCTTC TRBV5-1 . . TRBJ1-2
CASSRDNNNYGYTF TGTGCCAGCAGCCGGGACAATAATAACTATGGCTACACCTTC TRBV4-2 . few TRBJ1-2
CASSSGYGYTF TGTGCCAGCAGCTCAGGGTATGGCTACACCTTC TRBV14 . few TRBJ1-2
CASSPFPPTSGSREQFF TGTGCCAGCTCACCCTTCCCCCCGACTAGCGGGAGTAGGGAGCAGTTCTTC TRBV18 TRBD2 . TRBJ2-1
CAYGDTQYF TGTGCCTACGGGGATACGCAGTATTTT TRBV30 . . TRBJ2-3
CASSSGQGARETQYF TGTGCCAGCAGTTCCGGACAGGGGGCGCGGGAGACCCAGTACTTC TRBV27 TRBD1 . TRBJ2-5
CASSPGYNEQFF TGTGCCAGCAGCCCGGGATACAATGAGCAGTTCTTC TRBV7-2 . . TRBJ2-1
CASRRWGVIPYEQYF TGTGCCAGCAGGCGGTGGGGGGTGATCCCCTACGAGCAGTACTTC TRBV2 . . TRBJ2-7
CASSQSAEQGSQPQHF TGTGCCAGCAGCCAATCGGCTGAACAGGGGAGTCAGCCCCAGCATTTT TRBV16 TRBD1 . TRBJ1-5
CASRVGQSPEAFF TGCGCCAGCAGAGTAGGACAGTCTCCCGAAGCTTTCTTT TRBV10-2 . . TRBJ1-1
CASSRRTVAKNIQYF TGTGCCAGCAGCAGAAGGACGGTAGCCAAAAACATTCAGTACTTC TRBV7-9 . . TRBJ2-4
CASSAPSGRPDTQYF TGTGCCAGCAGTGCCCCTAGCGGTCGACCAGATACGCAGTATTTT TRBV2 TRBD2 . TRBJ2-3
CASSLVGRGPNTGELFF TGTGCCAGCAGCTTAGTTGGGCGCGGGCCGAACACCGGGGAGCTGTTTTTT TRBV7-8 . once TRBJ2-2
CASSRGFWDEQFF TGTGCCAGCAGTCGCGGGTTTTGGGATGAGCAGTTCTTC TRBV6-4 . . TRBJ2-1
CASSVLRGGTEAFF TGTGCCAGCAGTGTTTTAAGGGGCGGCACTGAAGCTTTCTTT TRBV6-1 . . TRBJ1-1
CAWSKGGNTEAFF TGTGCCTGGAGCAAAGGGGGGAACACTGAAGCTTTCTTT TRBV30 . . TRBJ1-1
CASSSPTGTRDTQYF TGTGCCAGCAGCTCTCCTACCGGGACTAGGGATACGCAGTATTTT TRBV13 TRBD2 . TRBJ2-3
CAWSIPAPGEQFF TGTGCCTGGAGTATCCCAGCCCCCGGTGAGCAGTTCTTC TRBV30 . . TRBJ2-1
CASSLASGLVGEQFF TGTGCCAGCAGCTTAGCGTCCGGACTAGTGGGCGAGCAGTTCTTC TRBV7-6 TRBD2 . TRBJ2-1
CASSLGAYGGELFF TGTGCCAGCAGCTTAGGCGCGTACGGCGGGGAGCTGTTTTTT TRBV7-2 . . TRBJ2-2
CATSRDRGVGNTIYF TGTGCCACCAGCAGAGATCGGGGTGTCGGAAACACCATATATTTT TRBV15 . few TRBJ1-3
CASSAQTYNEQFF TGTGCCAGTTCCGCCCAGACCTACAATGAGCAGTTCTTC TRBV19 . once TRBJ2-1
CASSEQSGTVYGYTF TGTGCCAGCAGTGAACAGTCCGGGACCGTCTATGGCTACACCTTC TRBV2 . . TRBJ1-2
CASSRAEGGTEAFF TGTGCCAGCAGTCGCGCGGAGGGAGGCACTGAAGCTTTCTTT TRBV6-6 . . TRBJ1-1
CASSYPNQANYGYTF TGTGCCAGCAGCTACCCGAATCAAGCTAACTATGGCTACACCTTC TRBV5-4 . few TRBJ1-2
CASSTLPSTAGNTGELFF TGTGCCAGTAGTACGTTACCATCGACAGCAGGGAACACCGGGGAGCTGTTTTTT TRBV19 . few TRBJ2-2
CASSLGVTSGLNYNEQFF TGTGCCAGCAGCTTAGGTGTAACTAGCGGCCTGAATTACAATGAGCAGTTCTTC TRBV11-1 TRBD2 . TRBJ2-1
CASSEVRGNTEAFF TGTGCCAGCAGTGAAGTGCGGGGGAACACTGAAGCTTTCTTT TRBV6-1 . . TRBJ1-1
CASSLGAGNTEAFF TGTGCCAGCAGCTTAGGGGCAGGGAACACTGAAGCTTTCTTT TRBV11-2 . . TRBJ1-1
CASSSMTSGRADEQFF TGTGCCAGCAGCTCGATGACTAGCGGGAGGGCGGATGAGCAGTTCTTC TRBV5-4 TRBD2 . TRBJ2-1
CASFTRGGEYQETQYF TGTGCCAGCTTCACCAGAGGCGGAGAATACCAAGAGACCCAGTACTTC TRBV18 . . TRBJ2-5
CASSWDSYSNQPQHF TGTGCCAGCAGTTGGGACAGTTATAGCAATCAGCCCCAGCATTTT TRBV6-1 TRBD1 . TRBJ1-5
CASSSRTGDNEQFF TGTGCCAGCAGTTCCAGGACAGGGGACAATGAGCAGTTCTTC TRBV6-6 TRBD1 . TRBJ2-1
CASSPATGRGGNTEAFF TGTGCCAGCTCACCAGCGACAGGGAGAGGGGGAAACACTGAAGCTTTCTTT TRBV18 TRBD1 . TRBJ1-1
CASGPNDREAFF TGTGCCAGTGGACCCAACGACAGGGAAGCTTTCTTT TRBV19 . . TRBJ1-1
CASSPRQGYEQYF TGTGCCAGCAGCCCTAGACAGGGCTACGAGCAGTACTTC TRBV13 TRBD1 . TRBJ2-7
CASNVRDFTNGYTF TGTGCCAGCAACGTCCGGGACTTCACTAATGGCTACACCTTC TRBV13 . . TRBJ1-2
CASKTGLNYGYTF TGTGCCAGCAAAACAGGGTTGAACTATGGCTACACCTTC TRBV6-5 . . TRBJ1-2
CARPRSSGANVLTF TGTGCCAGACCGAGGAGCTCTGGGGCCAACGTCCTGACTTTC TRBV6-4 . . TRBJ2-6
CASSQGTGGEKLFF TGCGCCAGCAGCCAGGGGACAGGGGGCGAAAAACTGTTTTTT TRBV4-3 TRBD1 . TRBJ1-4
CASSRGGSTEAFF TGCGCCAGCAGCCGCGGGGGCAGCACTGAAGCTTTCTTT TRBV4-1 . . TRBJ1-1
CASSEGLANEQFF TGTGCCAGCAGTGAGGGGCTAGCGAATGAGCAGTTCTTC TRBV2 . . TRBJ2-1
CASTSVFGEQFF TGCGCCAGCACTAGTGTATTTGGGGAGCAGTTCTTC TRBV5-1 . few TRBJ2-1
CASSQDRGGRGTDTQYF TGCGCCAGCAGCCAAGATCGTGGGGGAAGGGGGACAGATACGCAGTATTTT TRBV4-1 . . TRBJ2-3
CASSIRTDSPLHF TGTGCCAGTAGTATACGGACAGATTCACCCCTCCACTTT TRBV19 . . TRBJ1-6
CASTPSGSTDTQYF TGTGCCAGCACCCCTAGCGGTAGCACAGATACGCAGTATTTT TRBV6-6 TRBD2 . TRBJ2-3
CAISEGRLADTVFGYTF TGTGCCATCAGTGAAGGTCGGTTAGCCGATACCGTCTTTGGCTACACCTTC TRBV10-3 . . TRBJ1-2
CASSKEGRRDSLYF TGTGCCAGCAGCAAAGAGGGTAGGCGGGACAGTTTGTATTTT TRBV21-1 . . TRBJ2-3
CASSLDGTTEAFF TGTGCCAGCAGCTTGGACGGGACCACTGAAGCTTTCTTT TRBV5-6 . . TRBJ1-1
CAIGAGRETQYF TGTGCCATCGGAGCGGGGCGGGAGACCCAGTACTTC TRBV10-3 TRBD2 . TRBJ2-5